These 22 T cell receptor beta chains were all obtained from the same sample, sequenced in a study of control samples from healthy donors and cancer patients. Libraries were prepared by immunoSEQ multiplex PCR; TCRdb keeps only in-frame clonotypes and omits some of them. This table has some 220,000 clones, about 94% appearing once. The sample was blood. The receptors shown here come from a man aged 50-60 years in good health.

The genes are TRBV15 and TRBJ1-1; D is uncertain. CDR3 length: 12 residues. V dropped 1 base and J dropped 8 bases, with 8 bases sitting between them. The germline V gene encodes CDR1 LNHNV and CDR2 YYDKDF (reference sequence). The CDR3 spells CATSRGIGEAFF. CDR3 sequence (DNA): TGTGCCACCAGCAGAGGGATAGGCGAAGCTTTCTTT.

The V gene is TRBV20-1, the J gene TRBJ1-2; D is unresolved. Germline lookup yields CDR1 DFQATT and CDR2 SNEGSKA (reference sequence). Trimming took 3 bases from V and 5 from J, leaving 10 bases between them. There are 12 residues in the CDR3. In nucleotides, the CDR3 is TGCAGTGCTAGTGGGAACTCTTATGGCTACACCTTC. It translates to CSASGNSYGYTF.

This CDR3 reads CAWSVNSGTGGSGVNSPLHF. Written as DNA, the CDR3 is TGTGCCTGGAGTGTAAATTCCGGGACAGGGGGTTCCGGAGTGAATTCACCCCTCCACTTT. The chain combines TRBV30 with TRBJ1-6; TRBD1 agrees at 11 bases. The CDR3 is 20 amino acids. V shed 0 bases and J 7 bases; nucleotides not matched to a gene: 17. Per germline, CDR1 GTSNPN and CDR2 SVGIG (reference sequence).

The chain employs TRBV5-4 and TRBJ1-2; possibly TRBD1 for D (5 bases). The ends were cut back, 1 base at V and 7 bases at J, with 14 bases in the middle. From germline, CDR1 is SGHNT and CDR2 YYREEE (reference sequence). The CDR3 totals 14 residues. DNA for the CDR3: TGTGCCAGCAGCTTGCGGCAGGGTGGGGTTGGCTACACCTTC. Translating it yields CASSLRQGGVGYTF.

This chain links TRBV18 with TRBJ2-5; D not certain. Trimming shortened V by 4 bases and J by 3 bases, and 6 bases separated the two germline ends. The length of the CDR3 is 12 residues. Germline CDR1 is KGHSH and CDR2 is LQKENI. CDR3 coding DNA: TGTGCCAGCTCACTGACCAAAGAGACCCAGTACTTC. This gives the protein CASSLTKETQYF.

This chain links TRBV5-1 with TRBJ1-5, with 7 bases matching TRBD1. Germline V gene data show CDR1 as SGHRS and CDR2 as YFSETQ. This CDR3 is 14 amino acids long. The ends lost 0 bases at V and 6 bases at J; junction bases unmatched: 3. Here the CDR3 reads CASSLAGGLQPQHF. The DNA for the CDR3 is TGCGCCAGCAGCTTGGCAGGGGGGCTTCAGCCCCAGCATTTT. Filled out from reference TRBV5-1 and TRBJ1-5, the complete variable domain reads KAGVTQTPRYLIKTRGQQVTLSCSPISGHRSVSWYQQTPGQGLQFLFEYFSETQRNKGNFPGRFSGRQFSNSRSEMNVSTLELGDSALYLCASSLAGGLQPQHFGDGTRLSIL.

The chain combines TRBV18 with TRBJ1-1; D is unclear. This CDR3 contains 15 residues. Per germline, CDR1 KGHSH and CDR2 LQKENI. V was cut by 3 bases and J by 6 bases, with 17 bases left in between. Written as DNA, the CDR3 is TGTGCCAGCTCACCGAAGGCCAGGTTAGCTGCTGAAGCTTTCTTT. Residues: CASSPKARLAAEAFF.

This rearrangement joins TRBV6-5 to TRBJ1-2; D remains ambiguous. Germline assignment: CDR1 MNHEY and CDR2 SVGAGI. V shed 6 bases and J shed 5 bases, with 19 bases lying between them. There are 15 residues in the CDR3. The CDR3 nucleotides read TGTGCCAGCAGCAGAGGGTCGTGGGCCCCGTATGGCTACACCTTC. Translating it yields CASSRGSWAPYGYTF.

This clone was observed a single time. This rearrangement joins TRBV7-8 to TRBJ1-5; 8 bases match TRBD1. The CDR3 runs to 17 residues. The ends lost 1 base at V and 6 bases at J; junction bases unmatched: 11. Germline V gene sequence: CDR1 SGHVS, CDR2 FQNEAQ. As DNA, the CDR3 is TGTGCCAGCAGCTTAGTCCTTAGGACAGGACAGGGTCAGCCCCAGCATTTT. Translated, it gives CASSLVLRTGQGQPQHF. Full variable domain (remainder filled in from reference TRBV7-8 and TRBJ1-5): GAGVSQSPRYKVAKRGQDVALRCDPISGHVSLFWYQQALGQGPEFLTYFQNEAQLDKSGLPSDRFFAERPEGSVSTLKIQRTQQEDSAVYLCASSLVLRTGQGQPQHFGDGTRLSIL.

The sample holds a few counts of this clone. This chain uses TRBV5-1 with TRBJ1-4; 12 bases are shared with TRBD1. Germline V lookup: CDR1 SGHRS, CDR2 YFSETQ. CDR3 length: 15 residues. V lost 0 bases, J lost 8 bases, and 2 bases stayed unmatched. For the CDR3, the DNA is TGCGCCAGCAGCTTGGAGGGACAGGGGGCAGAAAAACTGTTTTTT. Translating gives CASSLEGQGAEKLFF.

The chain has TRBV10-1 and TRBJ2-2, with 7 bases lining up with TRBD1. The CDR3 totals 15 residues. After removal of 6 bases from V and 1 base from J, the junction contained 5 bases not matched to a gene. The germline gives CDR1 WNHNN, CDR2 SYGVQD (reference sequence). CDR3 nucleotides: TGCGCCAGCAGACCCACAGGGGTGAACACCGGGGAGCTGTTTTTT. Translating it yields CASRPTGVNTGELFF.

The V and J genes are TRBV2 and TRBJ1-4; D is perhaps TRBD1 (5 bases). The V gene lost 2 bases and the J gene lost 6 bases, with 13 bases spanning the gap. Germline V lookup: CDR1 SNHLY, CDR2 FYNNEI. The CDR3 spans 15 residues. CDR3 residues: CASSERDSWDEKLFF. CDR3 bases: TGTGCCAGCAGTGAACGTGACAGTTGGGATGAAAAACTGTTTTTT.

The chain links TRBV5-1 to TRBJ2-5; 11 bases agree with TRBD1. The CDR3 contains 19 residues. V lost 1 base and J lost 1; bases outside the gene matches: 12. Germline V gene lookup returns CDR1 SGHRS and CDR2 YFSETQ. The CDR3 DNA is TGCGCCAGCAGCTTGATTGGGACAGGGGGACGCTTCCCCCAAGAGACCCAGTACTTC. Its translation: CASSLIGTGGRFPQETQYF.

The chain combines TRBV27 with TRBJ2-5; TRBD2 agrees at 8 bases. The J segment lost 0 bases and the V segment lost 1 base, leaving 4 bases of the junction unmatched. Germline V gene lookup returns CDR1 MNHEY and CDR2 SMNVEV (reference sequence). CDR3 length: 16 amino acids. Here the CDR3 DNA reads TGTGCCAGCAGTTTATTTGGCGGGGGGTACCAAGAGACCCAGTACTTC. It encodes CASSLFGGGYQETQYF.

The rearrangement joins TRBV14 to TRBJ1-1; unclear D gene. Germline lookup yields CDR1 SGHDN and CDR2 FVKESK. Trimming removed 1 base from V and 1 base from J, with 10 bases in between. There are 15 residues in the CDR3. The CDR3 nucleotides are TGTGCCAGCAGCCAAGCGTGGCCCCGGAACACTGAAGCTTTCTTT. Amino acids: CASSQAWPRNTEAFF.

This sequence joins TRBV4-2 and TRBJ2-3; the match to TRBD2 covers 10 bases. Germline-derived CDR1 and CDR2 are LGHNA and YNFKEQ. V lost 3 bases, J lost 8 bases, and 11 bases stayed unmatched. The CDR3 sequence is 16 residues long. Here the CDR3 reads CASSHLGLAGETTQYF. For the CDR3, the DNA is TGTGCCAGCAGCCATCTGGGCCTAGCGGGGGAGACTACGCAGTATTTT.

The chain recombines TRBV5-6 with TRBJ1-6; 7 bases line up with TRBD1. The germline V gene has CDR1 SGHDT and CDR2 YYEEEE. The CDR3 is made up of 15 amino acids. J lost 9 bases, V lost 1 base, and 7 bases had no gene match. CDR3 protein: CASSLYRDSLSPLHF. In nucleotides, the CDR3 is TGTGCCAGCAGCTTGTATAGGGACAGCCTTTCACCCCTCCACTTT.

In this sample, this clone turned up once. The chain employs TRBV5-4 and TRBJ1-2; 7 nucleotides match TRBD1. CDR1 SGHNT and CDR2 YYREEE come from the germline V gene (reference sequence). CDR3 length equals 14 residues. J was trimmed by 2 bases and V by 6 bases; bases with no gene match: 7. For the CDR3, the DNA is TGTGCCAGCAACAGGGACAGCAAAAACTATGGCTACACCTTC. Translated: CASNRDSKNYGYTF. The full variable domain, its missing parts supplied by reference TRBV5-4 and TRBJ1-2, is ETGVTQSPTHLIKTRGQQVTLRCSSQSGHNTVSWYQQALGQGPQFIFQYYREEENGRGNFPPRFSGLQFPNYSSELNVNALELDDSALYLCASNRDSKNYGYTFGSGTRLTVV.

J is TRBJ2-2 and V is TRBV5-1; a weak D match, TRBD1 (6 bases). Germline CDR1 and CDR2: SGHRS and YFSETQ. The CDR3 is 15 amino acids. V lost 1 base and J 5 bases, leaving 12 bases between the germline ends. The CDR3, as DNA: TGCGCCAGCAGCTTGTACGGGCAGGGGACCGGGGAGCTGTTTTTT. Translation: CASSLYGQGTGELFF. Full variable domain (rest looked up from reference TRBV5-1 and TRBJ2-2): KAGVTQTPRYLIKTRGQQVTLSCSPISGHRSVSWYQQTPGQGLQFLFEYFSETQRNKGNFPGRFSGRQFSNSRSEMNVSTLELGDSALYLCASSLYGQGTGELFFGEGSRLTVL.

In this sample, this clone turned up once. The gene calls are TRBV5-1 and TRBJ1-2, with D uncertain. V lost 1 base to trimming and J lost 1 base, with 8 bases between them. The CDR3 length is 14 residues. Germline CDR1 and CDR2: SGHRS and YFSETQ. For the CDR3, the DNA is TGCGCCAGCAGCTTGAGTGGCATTAACTATGGCTACACCTTC. Translating it yields CASSLSGINYGYTF.

The chain joins TRBV7-6 to TRBJ1-6; D is perhaps TRBD1 (5 bases). The CDR3 runs 16 residues. The V end was cut by 3 bases, the J end by 9 bases, with 18 bases between. Germline lookup yields CDR1 SGHVS and CDR2 FNYEAQ. CDR3 in DNA: TGTGCCAGCAGCTTTGGGGCTCCTGTTTCGAGTTCACCCCTCCACTTT. This translates into CASSFGAPVSSSPLHF.

The chain joins TRBV18 to TRBJ1-4; 7 positions agree with TRBD1. The germline V gene encodes CDR1 KGHSH and CDR2 LQKENI. The ends lost 3 bases at V and 3 bases at J; junction bases unmatched: 7. This CDR3 is built from 16 residues. CDR3 nucleotides: TGTGCCAGCTCACCCGTGATCGGGACAGCTAATGAAAAACTGTTTTTT. Protein product: CASSPVIGTANEKLFF.